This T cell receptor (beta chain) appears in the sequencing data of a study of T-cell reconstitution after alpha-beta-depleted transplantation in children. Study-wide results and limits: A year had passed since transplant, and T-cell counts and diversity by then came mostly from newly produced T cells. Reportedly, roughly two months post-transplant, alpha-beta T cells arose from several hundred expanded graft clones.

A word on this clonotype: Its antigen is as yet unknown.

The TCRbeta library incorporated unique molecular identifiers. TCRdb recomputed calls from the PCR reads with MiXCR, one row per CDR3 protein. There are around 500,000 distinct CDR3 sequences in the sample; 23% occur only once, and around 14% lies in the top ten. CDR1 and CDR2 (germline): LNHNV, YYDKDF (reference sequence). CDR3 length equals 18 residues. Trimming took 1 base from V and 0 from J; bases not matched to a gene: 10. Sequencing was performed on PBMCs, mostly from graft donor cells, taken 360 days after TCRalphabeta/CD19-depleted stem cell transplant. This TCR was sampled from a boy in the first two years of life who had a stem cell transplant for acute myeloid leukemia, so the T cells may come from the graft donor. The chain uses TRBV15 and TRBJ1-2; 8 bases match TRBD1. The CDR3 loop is CATSRGRGRQGPNYGYTF. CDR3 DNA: TGTGCCACCAGCAGAGGCAGGGGAAGACAGGGGCCTAACTATGGCTACACCTTC.